Shown below are 18 T cell receptor beta chains from a single sample sequenced in a study of patients and donors after allogeneic stem cell transplantation. One entry per CDR3 protein, called by TCRdb with MiXCR from the RT-PCR reads. The sample lists about a million distinct CDR3 sequences; about a sixth were seen once. Sequenced material: blood, either unsorted or a sorted T cell fraction (not recorded which). These receptors were collected from a human donor who was either an allogeneic HSCT recipient or a stem cell or donor lymphocyte infusion donor (not recorded which). It is not recorded whose cells these are; they may come from a transplant donor.

This chain links TRBV29-1 with TRBJ1-4; weak D call: TRBD1 (5 bases). Germline loops: CDR1 SQVTM, CDR2 ANQGSEA. Trimming stripped 5 bases from V and 8 bases from J, with 18 bases between. The CDR3 has 14 amino acids. CDR3 nucleotide sequence: TGCAGCGTTAAGAATGGGACCGTGCTCGAAAAACTGTTTTTT. Amino acid sequence: CSVKNGTVLEKLFF.

In this sample, this clonotype turned up a few times. The chain couples TRBV5-1 to TRBJ1-1; D perhaps matches TRBD1 (6 bases). The V and J ends lost 4 bases and 7 bases respectively, with 20 bases between them. This CDR3 spans 15 amino acids. Germline CDR1 reads SGHRS; CDR2 reads YFSETQ. The CDR3 sequence is CASSPLQGQRDEAFF. Written as DNA, the CDR3 is TGCGCCAGCAGCCCGTTACAGGGACAACGGGATGAAGCTTTCTTT.

V is TRBV7-9 and J is TRBJ2-2; D possibly corresponds to TRBD1 (6 bases). Trimming removed 5 bases at V and 4 bases at J, with 14 bases between. Looked up from germline, CDR1 is SEHNR and CDR2 is FQNEAQ (reference sequence). The CDR3 totals 15 residues. The CDR3 region is CASSPRDTSTGELFF. In nucleotides, the CDR3 is TGTGCCAGCAGCCCACGGGACACAAGCACCGGGGAGCTGTTTTTT.

This clonotype turned up a few times. The chain couples TRBV11-2 to TRBJ2-7, with 11 bases identical to TRBD2. The germline V gene encodes CDR1 SGHAT and CDR2 FQNNGV. This CDR3 comprises 19 residues. The V gene end was trimmed by 0 bases and the J gene end by 3 bases; junction bases not matched to a gene: 13. CDR3 DNA sequence: TGTGCCAGCAGCTTAGAAGGCTTTTCCGGGACTAGCGGCCTCTACGAGCAGTACTTC. Its translation is CASSLEGFSGTSGLYEQYF. Looking up the rest from reference TRBV11-2 and TRBJ2-7 gives the full variable domain: EAGVAQSPRYKIIEKRQSVAFWCNPISGHATLYWYQQILGQGPKLLIQFQNNGVVDDSQLPKDRFSAERLKGVDSTLKIQPAKLEDSAVYLCASSLEGFSGTSGLYEQYFGPGTRLTVT.

The J gene is TRBJ2-4, the V gene TRBV20-1; 7 nucleotides align to TRBD2. Germline assignment: CDR1 DFQATT and CDR2 SNEGSKA (reference sequence). Trimming removed 3 bases from V and 2 bases from J; junction bases left unmatched: 10. The CDR3 runs to 16 residues. CDR3 sequence: CSARETSIGSKNIQYF. CDR3 coding DNA: TGCAGTGCTAGGGAGACTAGCATAGGATCCAAAAACATTCAGTACTTC.

In this sample, this clonotype turned up a few times. The chain recombines TRBV12-3 or TRBV12-4 with TRBJ2-4, with D possibly matching TRBD2 (5 bases). V gave up 5 bases and J gave up 0 bases, with 20 bases separating them. The CDR3 runs to 18 residues. The CDR3 is CASSPYPLEILAKNIQYF. CDR3 DNA: TGTGCCAGCAGTCCCTATCCACTAGAGATCCTAGCCAAAAACATTCAGTACTTC.

V usage is TRBV3-1 and J usage is TRBJ2-1; no definite D call. The CDR3 consists of 15 residues. Trimming took 1 base from V and 2 from J, leaving 9 bases between them. Germline CDR1 reads LGHDT; CDR2 reads YNNKEL (reference sequence). CDR3 residues: CASSQVSSPYNEQFF. CDR3 sequence (DNA): TGTGCCAGCAGCCAAGTTTCCAGCCCCTACAATGAGCAGTTCTTC.

This chain joins TRBV4-1 and TRBJ1-1, with a possible D match to TRBD1 (6 bases). Trimming stripped 0 bases from V and 3 bases from J, with 11 bases between. Germline CDR1 MGHRA, CDR2 YSYEKL. CDR3 length equals 15 residues. CDR3 protein: CASSQDRQVYTEAFF. The CDR3 DNA sequence: TGCGCCAGCAGCCAAGATCGACAGGTTTACACTGAAGCTTTCTTT.

The chain couples TRBV5-5 to TRBJ1-2; D remains unclear. V lost 2 bases and J lost 4, with 12 bases in between. In germline, CDR1 is SGHKS, CDR2 YYEKEE (reference sequence). The CDR3 extends over 14 amino acids. This CDR3 is CASSFSGGTYGYTF. The DNA for the CDR3 is TGTGCCAGCAGCTTCAGTGGTGGAACCTATGGCTACACCTTC. Full variable domain (rest looked up from reference TRBV5-5 and TRBJ1-2): DAGVTQSPTHLIKTRGQQVTLRCSPISGHKSVSWYQQVLGQGPQFIFQYYEKEERGRGNFPDRFSARQFPNYSSELNVNALLLGDSALYLCASSFSGGTYGYTFGSGTRLTVV.

This clonotype was counted a single time. The CDR3 coding sequence is TGTGCCAGCAGTGAAGTTCTAGCGGGGGACACCGGGGAGCTGTTTTTT. Translated: CASSEVLAGDTGELFF. This sequence joins TRBV2 and TRBJ2-2, with TRBD2 matching over 10 bases. Germline V gene lookup returns CDR1 SNHLY and CDR2 FYNNEI. Germline trimming cut 1 base from V and 3 bases from J; bases unmatched to any gene: 2. The CDR3 has 16 amino acids.

This chain uses TRBV19 with TRBJ2-7, with a possible D match to TRBD1 (5 bases). Germline V gene data show CDR1 as LNHDA and CDR2 as SQIVND (reference sequence). V was pared by 3 bases and J by 3 bases, with 12 bases between. This CDR3 is built from 14 residues. The CDR3 coding sequence is TGTGCCAGTAGTATGGTTGCAGGGTACTACGAGCAGTACTTC. It specifies CASSMVAGYYEQYF. Filled out from reference TRBV19 and TRBJ2-7, the complete variable domain reads DGGITQSPKYLFRKEGQNVTLSCEQNLNHDAMYWYRQDPGQGLRLIYYSQIVNDFQKGDIAEGYSVSREKKESFPLTVTSAQKNPTAFYLCASSMVAGYYEQYFGPGTRLTVT.

This clonotype was found a few times. V gene TRBV6-2 or TRBV6-3 combines with J gene TRBJ1-5; TRBD1 agrees at 9 bases. The germline CDR1 and CDR2 sequences are MNHEY and SVGEGT. The CDR3 extends over 13 amino acids. J was trimmed by 3 bases and V by 11 bases; bases with no gene match: 5. The CDR3 reads CAGGQGPNQPQHF. In DNA form, the CDR3 reads TGTGCCGGCGGACAGGGGCCCAATCAGCCCCAGCATTTT.

This chain links TRBV25-1 with TRBJ1-1, with TRBD1 as a possible D gene (6 bases). The CDR3 has 13 amino acids. Germline V gene sequence: CDR1 MGHDK, CDR2 SYGVNS. The germline V and J ends were trimmed by 6 bases and 3 bases, with 11 bases remaining between them. CDR3 coding DNA: TGTGCCAGCAGCCAGGGGTGGGACACTGAAGCTTTCTTT. Protein sequence: CASSQGWDTEAFF.

This clonotype has more than one count but fewer than ten. The chain has TRBV27 and TRBJ2-1; D not resolved. Trimming cost V 3 bases and J 4 bases, with 7 bases left between them. Germline-derived CDR1 and CDR2 are MNHEY and SMNVEV (reference sequence). The CDR3 runs to 13 residues. The CDR3 DNA sequence: TGTGCCAGCAGTTTTCTCCCTTACAATGAGCAGTTCTTC. Its protein is CASSFLPYNEQFF.

This clonotype occurred many times. The genes are TRBV12-3 or TRBV12-4 and TRBJ2-5; no firm D call. The CDR3 runs to 13 residues. V gave up 1 base and J gave up 5 bases, with 8 bases separating them. CDR3 DNA sequence: TGTGCCAGCAGTTTAGGGCAGAGGGAGACCCAGTACTTC. As protein: CASSLGQRETQYF.

This chain uses TRBV12-3 or TRBV12-4 with TRBJ2-7; 15 bases are shared with TRBD2. Germline trimming cut 5 bases from V and 8 bases from J; bases unmatched to any gene: 13. This CDR3 has 17 amino acids. The DNA of the CDR3 is TGTGCCAGCAGTCGAAAGGGACTAGCGGGGGGCCAAAGTCAGCAGTACTTC. It yields the protein CASSRKGLAGGQSQQYF.

V and J are TRBV12-3 or TRBV12-4 and TRBJ1-5, with a weak D call TRBD1 (6 bases). V gave up 0 bases and J gave up 1 base, with 13 bases separating them. This CDR3 has 17 residues. The CDR3 region is CASSLAGAFGSNQPQHF. CDR3 sequence (DNA): TGTGCCAGCAGTTTAGCGGGGGCGTTTGGGAGCAATCAGCCCCAGCATTTT.

There are a few counts of this clonotype. This chain joins TRBV12-3 or TRBV12-4 and TRBJ1-2; a possible D gene is TRBD1 (6 bases). V was clipped by 3 bases and J by 7 bases, with 9 bases between them. This CDR3 region has 12 residues. The CDR3 nucleotides read TGTGCCAGCAGTTTCAGGGGAATTGGCTACACCTTC. Translated: CASSFRGIGYTF.